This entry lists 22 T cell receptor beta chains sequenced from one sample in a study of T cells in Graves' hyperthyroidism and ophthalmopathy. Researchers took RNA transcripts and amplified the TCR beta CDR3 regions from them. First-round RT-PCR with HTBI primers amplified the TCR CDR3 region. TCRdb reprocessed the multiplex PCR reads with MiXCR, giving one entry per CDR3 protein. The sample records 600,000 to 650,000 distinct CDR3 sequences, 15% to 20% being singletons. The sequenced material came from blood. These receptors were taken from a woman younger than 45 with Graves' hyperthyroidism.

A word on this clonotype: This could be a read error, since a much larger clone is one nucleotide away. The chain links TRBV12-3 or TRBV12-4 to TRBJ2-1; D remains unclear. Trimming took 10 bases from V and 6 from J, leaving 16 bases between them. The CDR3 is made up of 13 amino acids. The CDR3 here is CATTLEVGNEQFF. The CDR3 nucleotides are TGTGCCACCACCCTTGAAGTGGGCAATGAGCAGTTCTTC.

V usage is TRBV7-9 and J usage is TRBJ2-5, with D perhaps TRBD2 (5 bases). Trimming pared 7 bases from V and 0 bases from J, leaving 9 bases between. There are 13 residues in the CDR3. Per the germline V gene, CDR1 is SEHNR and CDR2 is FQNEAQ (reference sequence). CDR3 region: CASNYGNQETQYF. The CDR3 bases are TGTGCCAGCAATTACGGGAACCAAGAGACCCAGTACTTC.

DNA for the CDR3: TGTGCCAGCAGCTTAGGGGGCGGACTAGCGGGATACGAGCAGTACTTC. It translates to CASSLGGGLAGYEQYF. The chain is built from TRBV11-2 and TRBJ2-7; 12 nucleotides align to TRBD2. The CDR3 runs 16 residues. With 1 base clipped from V and 4 bases from J, the junction kept 5 bases outside the gene matches. Per the germline V gene, CDR1 is SGHAT and CDR2 is FQNNGV.

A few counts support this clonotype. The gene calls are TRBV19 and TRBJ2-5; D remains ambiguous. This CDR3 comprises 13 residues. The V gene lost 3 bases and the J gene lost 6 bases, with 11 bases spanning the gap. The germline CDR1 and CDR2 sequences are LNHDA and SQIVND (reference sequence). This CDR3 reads CASSMGLAQTQYF. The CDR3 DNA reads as TGTGCCAGTAGTATGGGTCTCGCACAGACCCAGTACTTC.

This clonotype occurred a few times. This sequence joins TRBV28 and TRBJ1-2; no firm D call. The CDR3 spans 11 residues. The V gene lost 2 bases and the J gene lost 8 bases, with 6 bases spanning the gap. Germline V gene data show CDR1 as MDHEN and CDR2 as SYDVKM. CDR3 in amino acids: CASSLPQGYTF. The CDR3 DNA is TGTGCCAGCAGTTTACCCCAGGGCTACACCTTC.

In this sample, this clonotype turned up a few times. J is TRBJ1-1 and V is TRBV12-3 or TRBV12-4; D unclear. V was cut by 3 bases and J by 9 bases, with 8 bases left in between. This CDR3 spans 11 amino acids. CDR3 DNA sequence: TGTGCCAGCAGTTTCAGCGGGAAAGCTTTCTTT. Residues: CASSFSGKAFF.

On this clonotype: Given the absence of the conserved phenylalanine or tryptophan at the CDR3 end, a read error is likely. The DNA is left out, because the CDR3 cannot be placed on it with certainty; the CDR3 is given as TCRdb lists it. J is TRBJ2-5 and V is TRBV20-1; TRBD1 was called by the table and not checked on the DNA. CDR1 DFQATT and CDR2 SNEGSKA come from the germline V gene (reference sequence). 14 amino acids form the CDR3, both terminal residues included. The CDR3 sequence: CSARGASVQETEYL.

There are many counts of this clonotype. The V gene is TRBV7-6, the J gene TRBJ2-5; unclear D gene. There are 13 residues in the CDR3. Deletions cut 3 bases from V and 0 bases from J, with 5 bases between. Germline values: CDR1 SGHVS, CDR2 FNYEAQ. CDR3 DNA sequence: TGTGCCAGCAGCTTTAGCCACCAAGAGACCCAGTACTTC. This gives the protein CASSFSHQETQYF.

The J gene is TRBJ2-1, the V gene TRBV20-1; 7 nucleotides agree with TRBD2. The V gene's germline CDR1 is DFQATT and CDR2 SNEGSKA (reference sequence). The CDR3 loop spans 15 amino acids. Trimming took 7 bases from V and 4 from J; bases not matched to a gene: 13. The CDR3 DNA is TGCAGTGGTAAGAGAGGTCGGGGAGGGTACAATGAGCAGTTCTTC. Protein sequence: CSGKRGRGGYNEQFF.

The CDR3 reads CASSQDISGANVLTF. DNA for the CDR3: TGTGCCAGCAGCCAAGACATTTCTGGGGCCAACGTCCTGACTTTC. This chain uses TRBV3-1 with TRBJ2-6; D not certain. V shed 0 bases and J shed 1 base, with 4 bases lying between them. The CDR3 sequence is 15 residues long. Germline V lookup: CDR1 LGHDT, CDR2 YNNKEL (reference sequence).

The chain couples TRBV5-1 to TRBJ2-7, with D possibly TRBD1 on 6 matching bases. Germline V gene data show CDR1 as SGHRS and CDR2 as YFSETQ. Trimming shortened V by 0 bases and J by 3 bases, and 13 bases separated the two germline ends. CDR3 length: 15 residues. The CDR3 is CASSLEQGTGYEQYF. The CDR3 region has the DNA TGCGCCAGCAGCTTGGAACAGGGTACAGGCTACGAGCAGTACTTC.

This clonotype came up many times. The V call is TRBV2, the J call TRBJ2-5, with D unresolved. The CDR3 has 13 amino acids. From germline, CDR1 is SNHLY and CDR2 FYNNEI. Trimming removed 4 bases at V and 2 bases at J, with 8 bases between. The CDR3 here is CASSVSVQETQYF. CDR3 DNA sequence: TGTGCCAGCAGTGTCTCGGTACAAGAGACCCAGTACTTC.

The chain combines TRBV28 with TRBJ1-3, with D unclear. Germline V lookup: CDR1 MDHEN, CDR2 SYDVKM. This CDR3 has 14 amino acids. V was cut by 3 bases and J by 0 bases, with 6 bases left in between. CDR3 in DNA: TGTGCCAGCAGTTTGACAATCTCTGGAAACACCATATATTTT. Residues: CASSLTISGNTIYF.

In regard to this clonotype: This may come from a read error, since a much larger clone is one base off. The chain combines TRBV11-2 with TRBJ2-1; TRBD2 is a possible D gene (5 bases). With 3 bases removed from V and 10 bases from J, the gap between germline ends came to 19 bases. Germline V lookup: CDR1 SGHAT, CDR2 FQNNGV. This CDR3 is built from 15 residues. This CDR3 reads CASSFGSGLTYEQFF. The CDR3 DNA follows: TGTGCCAGCAGCTTTGGGAGTGGACTGACATACGAGCAGTTCTTC.

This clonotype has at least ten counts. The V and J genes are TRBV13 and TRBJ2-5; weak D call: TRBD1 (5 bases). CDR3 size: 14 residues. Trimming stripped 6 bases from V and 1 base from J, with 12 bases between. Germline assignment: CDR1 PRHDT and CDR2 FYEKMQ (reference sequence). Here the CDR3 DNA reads TGTGCCAGCAGAAATAGACAGTTCCAAGAGACCCAGTACTTC. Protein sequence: CASRNRQFQETQYF.

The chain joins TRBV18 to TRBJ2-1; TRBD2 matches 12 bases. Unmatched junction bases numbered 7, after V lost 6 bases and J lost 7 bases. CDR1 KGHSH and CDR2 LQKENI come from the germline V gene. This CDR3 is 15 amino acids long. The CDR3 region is CASSPFGTSGNEQFF. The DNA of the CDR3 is TGTGCCAGCTCTCCATTCGGGACTAGCGGGAATGAGCAGTTCTTC.

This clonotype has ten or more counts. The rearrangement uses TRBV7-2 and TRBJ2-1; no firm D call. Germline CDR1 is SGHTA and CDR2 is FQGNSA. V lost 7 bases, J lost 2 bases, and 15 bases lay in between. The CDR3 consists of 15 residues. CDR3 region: CASTQLGQAYNEQFF. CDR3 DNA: TGTGCCAGCACACAATTAGGGCAGGCCTACAATGAGCAGTTCTTC.

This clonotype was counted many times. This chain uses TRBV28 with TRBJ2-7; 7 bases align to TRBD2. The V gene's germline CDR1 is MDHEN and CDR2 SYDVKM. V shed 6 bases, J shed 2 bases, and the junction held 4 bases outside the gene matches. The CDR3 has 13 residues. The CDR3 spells CASRRSGTYEQYF. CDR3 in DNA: TGTGCCAGCAGGCGCAGCGGGACCTACGAGCAGTACTTC.

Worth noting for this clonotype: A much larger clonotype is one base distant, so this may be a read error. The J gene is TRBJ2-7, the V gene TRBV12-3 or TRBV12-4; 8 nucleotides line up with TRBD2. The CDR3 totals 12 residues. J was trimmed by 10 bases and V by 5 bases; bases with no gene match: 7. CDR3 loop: CASSSGSSDQYF. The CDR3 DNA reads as TGTGCCAGCAGTAGCGGGAGCTCCGACCAGTACTTC.

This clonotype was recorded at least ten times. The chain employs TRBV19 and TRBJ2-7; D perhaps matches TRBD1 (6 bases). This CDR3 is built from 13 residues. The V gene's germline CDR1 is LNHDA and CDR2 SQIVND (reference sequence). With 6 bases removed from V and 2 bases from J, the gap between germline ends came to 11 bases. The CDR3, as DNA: TGTGCCAGTAGAACCGGGACAACCTACGAGCAGTACTTC. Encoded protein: CASRTGTTYEQYF.

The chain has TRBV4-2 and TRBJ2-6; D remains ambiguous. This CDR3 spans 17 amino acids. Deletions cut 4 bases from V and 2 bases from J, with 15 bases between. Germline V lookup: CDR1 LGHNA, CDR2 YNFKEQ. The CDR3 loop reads CASSPETISPGANVLTF. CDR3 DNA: TGTGCCAGCAGCCCGGAGACCATCTCGCCTGGGGCCAACGTCCTGACTTTC.

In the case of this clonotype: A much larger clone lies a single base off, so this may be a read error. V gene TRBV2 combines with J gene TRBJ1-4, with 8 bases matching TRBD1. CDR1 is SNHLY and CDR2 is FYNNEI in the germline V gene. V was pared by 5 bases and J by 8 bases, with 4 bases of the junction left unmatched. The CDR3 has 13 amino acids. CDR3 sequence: CASSNRGEEKLFF. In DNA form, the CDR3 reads TGTGCCAGCAGTAACAGGGGGGAAGAAAAACTGTTTTTT.